This is a list of T cell receptor beta chains from one sample in a study of cytomegalovirus exposure and HLA in healthy donors. Clones were sequenced by immunoSEQ multiplex PCR, and TCRdb holds only the in-frame ones, with some missing. This table holds about 280,000 clones, roughly 90% found once. What was sequenced was PBMCs. The receptor source for this set is a woman under 30 in good health and CMV-seronegative. CDR3s include the opening cysteine and the closing phenylalanine or tryptophan. Each record gives: CDR3 DNA, CDR3 protein, V gene, clone size, D gene, J gene. The D gene is left open where the match is weak. The size entry is marked missing in some rows and otherwise reads once, few, many or a size class.

TGCGCCAGCAAGGTCCGACAGGACTCCTACAATGAGCAGTTCTTC | CASKVRQDSYNEQFF | TRBV5-1 | . | . | TRBJ2-1
TGCGCCAGCAGCCGACAGGGAACGTCTGGGGCCAACGTCCTGACTTTC | CASSRQGTSGANVLTF | TRBV10-2 | . | TRBD1 | TRBJ2-6
TGTGCCAGCACCCTCGGGACAGGCTATGGCTACACCTTC | CASTLGTGYGYTF | TRBV6-5 | . | TRBD1 | TRBJ1-2
TGTGCCAGCAGTTTAGGGGGGGGTGCCAAAAACATTCAGTACTTC | CASSLGGGAKNIQYF | TRBV28 | . | TRBD2 | TRBJ2-4
TGTGCCAGCAGCCGTCCCAGGGGCCAGTCTTTGTTCGGTGGCTACACCTTC | CASSRPRGQSLFGGYTF | TRBV14 | . | . | TRBJ1-2
TGTGCCATCCAGGAGGGGACCTACGAGCAGTACTTC | CAIQEGTYEQYF | TRBV11-3 | . | . | TRBJ2-7
TGTGCCAGCAGTGGAGGGACAGGGGGTGAGACCCAGTACTTC | CASSGGTGGETQYF | TRBV25-1 | once | TRBD1 | TRBJ2-5
TGTGCCAGCAGTCGGACAGGGGCCTACGAGCAGTACTTC | CASSRTGAYEQYF | TRBV19 | . | TRBD1 | TRBJ2-7
TGTGCCAGCAGCCCATCAAACAGGGAGCATGAGCAGTTCTTC | CASSPSNREHEQFF | TRBV9 | once | . | TRBJ2-1
TGCGCCAGCAGAGACAACTTTGCGAATGAGCAGTTCTTC | CASRDNFANEQFF | TRBV10-1 | . | . | TRBJ2-1
TGCGCCAGCAGCTTCGAGGGTTCTGGCTACACCTTC | CASSFEGSGYTF | TRBV5-1 | . | . | TRBJ1-2
TGCGCCAGCCGACTAGCGGGAGTTATCAATGAGCAGTTCTTC | CASRLAGVINEQFF | TRBV10-2 | . | TRBD2 | TRBJ2-1
TGTGCCAGCAGGGGGGGTGAGCAGTTCTTC | CASRGGEQFF | TRBV2 | . | . | TRBJ2-1
TGTGCCAGCAGCGATTCAAAGACAGATAACTATGGCTACACCTTC | CASSDSKTDNYGYTF | TRBV9 | . | . | TRBJ1-2
TGTGCCAGCAGTGAGAGAAACACCATATATTTT | CASSERNTIYF | TRBV28 | few | . | TRBJ1-3
TGTGCCAGCAGCCTACCCCCGGGACTAGCGGGAGGTACTACTGGGGAGCTGTTTTTT | CASSLPPGLAGGTTGELFF | TRBV9 | . | TRBD2 | TRBJ2-2
TGTGCCAGCAGGGCGGACAGTATCTACGAGCAGTACTTC | CASRADSIYEQYF | TRBV6-1 | . | . | TRBJ2-7
TGTGCCTGGAGTGTACTAGGAGGAAACACCATATATTTT | CAWSVLGGNTIYF | TRBV30 | . | . | TRBJ1-3
TGTGCCAGCAGTGAATTCTCACAGGGGGCAGTTGACGAGCAGTACTTC | CASSEFSQGAVDEQYF | TRBV25-1 | . | TRBD1 | TRBJ2-7
TGTGCCAGCAGTCCGCAGGACAGGGTCGTGGGTACCCAGTACTTC | CASSPQDRVVGTQYF | TRBV6-5 | . | TRBD1 | TRBJ2-5
TGCAGCGTTGTGACAGGGGGGGTTGGCTACACCTTC | CSVVTGGVGYTF | TRBV29-1 | . | TRBD1 | TRBJ1-2
TGTGCCAGCAGTAAAGGGGGATCCAGGGCTGAAGCTTTCTTT | CASSKGGSRAEAFF | TRBV28 | once | . | TRBJ1-1
TGTGCCACTCAGGATTACGGGGGATCACCCCTCCACTTT | CATQDYGGSPLHF | TRBV19 | . | . | TRBJ1-6
TGCGCCAGCAGCCAGTTAGTCAGGGTCGATGAGCAGTTCTTC | CASSQLVRVDEQFF | TRBV4-1 | . | . | TRBJ2-1
TGTGCCAGCAGCTTAGGGGAGGGCAATCAGCCCCAGCATTTT | CASSLGEGNQPQHF | TRBV7-9 | . | . | TRBJ1-5
TGCGCCAGCAGCCAAGTAGTGCAGGGGGCGGGCTACGAGCAGTACTTC | CASSQVVQGAGYEQYF | TRBV4-1 | . | TRBD1 | TRBJ2-7
TGTGCCAGCAAGTGGCCCCGAACGCTTGGCTATGGCTACACCTTC | CASKWPRTLGYGYTF | TRBV7-2 | . | . | TRBJ1-2
TGTGCCATCAACCACGTAGCGGGAGGGCCCGGGGAGCAGTACTTC | CAINHVAGGPGEQYF | TRBV10-3 | . | TRBD2 | TRBJ2-7
TGTGCCAGCAGCCTATTATCTGCCTGGGCCGAGCAGTACTTC | CASSLLSAWAEQYF | TRBV6-1 | . | . | TRBJ2-7
TGCGCCAGCAGCCCGCTAGCGGGAGTGGAGGAGACCCAGTACTTC | CASSPLAGVEETQYF | TRBV4-3 | . | TRBD2 | TRBJ2-5
TGTGCCAGCAGCTTAAGACTAGCGGGAGCCCTCAATGAGCAGTTCTTC | CASSLRLAGALNEQFF | TRBV5-6 | . | TRBD2 | TRBJ2-1
TGCGCCAGCAGCCAAGAAAGGGGAAGCGATAGCAATCAGCCCCAGCATTTT | CASSQERGSDSNQPQHF | TRBV4-1 | . | . | TRBJ1-5